The 20 T cell receptor beta chains in this list originate from one sample, sequenced in a study of tumor-infiltrating lymphocytes in glioblastoma multiforme. Multiple V-beta primers and a C-beta primer amplified TCRB from RNA. MiXCR, applied by TCRdb to the multiplex PCR reads, yields one record per CDR3 protein. Of about 13,000 distinct CDR3 sequences in the sample, roughly 70% were seen once. Sequencing was done on a sample of brain tumor tissue. The receptors shown here come from a male donor with glioblastoma.

As for this clonotype: No conserved phenylalanine or tryptophan is present at the end of the CDR3, so a read error is the likely explanation. CDR3 region: CSRGSGDQETQYL. CDR3 nucleotides: TGCAGTCGGGGTTCAGGGGACCAAGAGACCCAGTACCTC. This chain links TRBV29-1 with TRBJ2-5; weak D call: TRBD1 (6 bases). CDR3 length equals 13 residues. The V gene's germline CDR1 is SQVTM and CDR2 ANQGSEA.

Details on this clonotype: This CDR3 fails to terminate in the conserved phenylalanine or tryptophan, so it likely reflects a read error. V and J are TRBV7-9 and TRBJ1-1; D not certain. Trimming took off 4 bases at V and 2 bases at J, with 8 bases between the two ends. CDR3 size: 13 residues. The germline V gene encodes CDR1 SEHNR and CDR2 FQNEAQ (reference sequence). CDR3 coding DNA: TGTGCCAGCAGCTCCCGCAGCAACACTGAAGCTTTCTCT. This gives the protein CASSSRSNTEAFS.

This clonotype is medium-sized (0.01 to 0.1%). The chain uses TRBV20-1 and TRBJ2-1, with 8 bases fitting TRBD2. The germline CDR1 and CDR2 sequences are DFQATT and SNEGSKA (reference sequence). V trimming: 3 bases; J trimming: 0 bases; junction bases outside the gene matches: 1. This CDR3 is built from 14 residues. The CDR3 here is CSASGRASYNEQFF. In DNA form, the CDR3 reads TGCAGTGCTAGCGGGAGGGCCTCCTACAATGAGCAGTTCTTC.

The rearrangement uses TRBV5-4 and TRBJ1-1; possibly TRBD1 for D (5 bases). Trimming stripped 4 bases from V and 6 bases from J, with 16 bases between. Germline V gene lookup returns CDR1 SGHNT and CDR2 YYREEE (reference sequence). This CDR3 contains 14 residues. Here the CDR3 reads CASSPLGGGSEAFF. Here the CDR3 DNA reads TGTGCCAGCAGCCCCCTGGGTGGGGGATCTGAAGCTTTCTTT.

The J gene is TRBJ2-1, the V gene TRBV6-1; the match to TRBD2 covers 11 bases. Germline assignment: CDR1 MNHNS and CDR2 SASEGT. V was pared by 3 bases and J by 9 bases, with 10 bases of the junction left unmatched. This CDR3 contains 16 residues. CDR3 amino acids: CASSELAGGGGGEQFF. Here the CDR3 DNA reads TGTGCCAGCAGTGAGTTAGCGGGAGGGGGAGGTGGTGAGCAGTTCTTC.

About this clonotype: This is likely a read error, given that the CDR3 carries no conserved phenylalanine or tryptophan at its end. The chain links TRBV6-1 to TRBJ2-7; tentatively, D is TRBD2 (6 bases). This CDR3 has 15 residues. Germline-derived CDR1 and CDR2 are MNHNS and SASEGT. Between the trimmed V and J ends, which lost 8 bases and 0 bases, there was a span of 17 bases. CDR3: CASFLDGGYSYEQYL. The CDR3 DNA reads as TGTGCCAGCTTCCTAGATGGGGGGTACTCCTACGAGCAGTACCTC.

By share, this clonotype ranks as medium-sized (0.01 to 0.1%). This sequence joins TRBV6-6 and TRBJ2-1; 7 bases map to TRBD2. V lost 6 bases, J lost 8 bases, and 10 bases stayed unmatched. The CDR3 length is 14 residues. Germline CDR1 MNHNY, CDR2 SVGAGI (reference sequence). The CDR3 reads CASRTGGPKHEQFF. CDR3 DNA sequence: TGTGCCAGCAGGACGGGAGGCCCTAAGCATGAGCAGTTCTTC.

The V and J genes are TRBV9 and TRBJ2-7; TRBD2 matches 11 bases. The CDR3 consists of 16 residues. Per the germline V gene, CDR1 is SGDLS and CDR2 is YYNGEE. J lost 2 bases, V lost 3 bases, and 7 bases had no gene match. CDR3 nucleotides: TGTGCCAGCAGCGCAGAGGGGACTAGCGGCCCCTACGAGCAGTACTTC. It codes for CASSAEGTSGPYEQYF.

This clonotype occurred many times. The CDR3 DNA reads as TGTGCCAGCATGGGACAAATCACAGATACGCAGTATTTT. Translation gives CASMGQITDTQYF. The chain recombines TRBV2 with TRBJ2-3; TRBD1 might be the D (6 bases). The CDR3 totals 13 residues. CDR1 and CDR2 from the germline V gene are SNHLY and FYNNEI. Between the trimmed V and J ends, which lost 7 bases and 2 bases, there was a span of 10 bases. The full variable domain, with the rest looked up from reference TRBV2 and TRBJ2-3, is EPEVTQTPSHQVTQMGQEVILRCVPISNHLYFYWYRQILGQKVEFLVSFYNNEISEKSEIFDDQFSVERPDGSNFTLKIRSTKLEDSAMYFCASMGQITDTQYFGPGTRLTVL.

Details on this clonotype: This CDR3 fails to terminate in the conserved phenylalanine or tryptophan, so it likely reflects a read error. The limits of the CDR3 on the DNA are not certain, so only TCRdb's listed CDR3 is given. The rearrangement joins TRBV12-3 or TRBV12-4 to TRBJ1-6; TRBD1 reflects the table's D call only, with no check against the DNA. The CDR3 length equals 13 residues, ends included. CDR3 region: CASSPFRRSPLHS.

Details on this clonotype: Given the absence of the conserved phenylalanine or tryptophan at the CDR3 end, a read error is likely. The rearrangement links TRBV6-1 to TRBJ2-1; D might be TRBD2 (6 bases). This CDR3 region has 15 residues. Trimming took 6 bases from V and 5 from J, leaving 17 bases between them. Germline-derived CDR1 and CDR2 are MNHNS and SASEGT. This chain's CDR3 is CASSLTGVGNNEQFS. In DNA form, the CDR3 reads TGTGCCAGCAGCCTAACGGGAGTAGGGAACAATGAGCAGTTCTCC.

Sample share makes this clonotype medium-sized (0.01 to 0.1%). The gene calls are TRBV29-1 and TRBJ2-1, with D uncertain. The CDR3 length is 15 residues. Looked up from germline, CDR1 is SQVTM and CDR2 is ANQGSEA. V lost 6 bases and J lost 6, with 21 bases in between. CDR3 in amino acids: CSVEPGPETSNEQFF. DNA for the CDR3: TGCAGCGTCGAGCCGGGCCCCGAGACCTCCAATGAGCAGTTCTTC.

As concerns this clonotype: At one end, the junction sequence differs from germline, possibly due to a read error. J is TRBJ2-7 and V is TRBV20-1, with 9 bases lining up with TRBD1. This CDR3 spans 15 amino acids. CDR1 is DFQATT and CDR2 is SNEGSKA in the germline V gene (reference sequence). The CDR3 loop reads CGAPGFGTGSREQYF. As DNA, the CDR3 is TGCGGTGCTCCAGGGTTCGGGACAGGGAGCCGCGAGCAGTACTTC.

This clonotype was counted once. The CDR3 does not end in the conserved phenylalanine or tryptophan, so this is likely a read error. Because the CDR3's place on the DNA is in doubt, the DNA is left out and the CDR3 is given as listed by TCRdb. The rearrangement joins TRBV10-3 to TRBJ2-7; the table's D call, TRBD1, has no DNA check behind it. CDR1 is ENHRY, CDR2 SYGVKD, per germline. The CDR3 contains 14 residues when both ends are counted. The CDR3 sequence is CAISESGQGYERYY.

This clonotype is medium-sized. J is TRBJ2-2 and V is TRBV20-1; D uncertain. This CDR3 comprises 13 residues. Per the germline V gene, CDR1 is DFQATT and CDR2 is SNEGSKA (reference sequence). Between the trimmed V and J ends, which lost 5 bases and 4 bases, there was a span of 11 bases. The CDR3 coding sequence is TGCAGTGCTGTCGGGTACGGCACCGGGGAGCTGTTTTTT. The encoded protein is CSAVGYGTGELFF.

This rearrangement joins TRBV5-6 to TRBJ2-1, with 11 bases aligning to TRBD2. CDR1 is SGHDT and CDR2 is YYEEEE in the germline V gene. This CDR3 has 16 residues. After removal of 1 base from V and 7 bases from J, the junction contained 7 bases not matched to a gene. This CDR3 is CASSLCKLAGGNEQFF. The CDR3 nucleotides read TGTGCCAGCAGCTTGTGTAAGCTAGCGGGAGGAAATGAGCAGTTCTTC.

As for this clonotype: At one boundary the junction diverges from the germline segment, which might be a read error. The chain carries TRBV11-2 and TRBJ2-7; 12 positions agree with TRBD2. CDR1 and CDR2 from the germline V gene are SGHAT and FQNNGV. CDR3 length: 17 amino acids. The CDR3 nucleotides read TGTACCAGCAGCACAGGACTAGCGGGAAGGTTCGGGGACGGGCAATACTTC. Its protein is CTSSTGLAGRFGDGQYF.

This clonotype was observed at least ten times. The V and J genes are TRBV20-1 and TRBJ1-1; 7 positions match TRBD1. With V trimmed by 5 bases and J by 4 bases, 10 bases remained unmatched. Germline V CDR1 and CDR2: DFQATT, SNEGSKA (reference sequence). The CDR3 has 14 amino acids. As DNA, the CDR3 is TGCAGTGCTGGAATGACAGGGTTGGTCACTGAAGCTTTCTTT. It codes for CSAGMTGLVTEAFF.

Points on this clonotype: The junction departs from germline at one end; a sequencing error may be responsible. The V gene is TRBV6-5, the J gene TRBJ1-4; no reliable D call. The CDR3 contains 14 residues. CDR1 MNHEY and CDR2 SVGAGI come from the germline V gene. Here the CDR3 DNA reads TGTGCCAGCAGACAAGAGGGAGGTAATGAAAACCTGTTTTTT. This sequence encodes CASRQEGGNENLFF.

J is TRBJ1-1 and V is TRBV29-1; weak D call: TRBD1 (5 bases). The CDR3 is 12 amino acids. V was shortened by 7 bases and J by 9 bases, with 18 bases between the two germline ends. The germline V gene has CDR1 SQVTM and CDR2 ANQGSEA. The CDR3 DNA reads TGCAGCGCTGAGGGGTCTGGAAACCAAGCTTTCTTT. Protein: CSAEGSGNQAFF.